This TCR beta chain came from a study of blood T cell repertoires in COVID-19. Study at large: T cells, B-cell-depleted T cells, or PBMCs provided the cDNA or gDNA that served as material.

The CDR3 is 16 amino acids. Per germline, CDR1 KGHSH and CDR2 LQKENI. Trimming left V 1 base short and J 5 bases short, with 18 bases between. Original processing methods: Reference gene primers were amplified, and this amplification served to estimate nucleated cell counts. Produced via immunoSEQ multiplex PCR; TCRdb's table is partial and in-frame only. The V and J calls and clone size are taken from that table; D and trimming were inferred from the DNA. The sample consists of almost 90,000 clones, approximately 89% of them appearing once. The V and J genes are TRBV18 and TRBJ2-7; D may be TRBD1 (7 bases). This clonotype was obtained from a man aged 80 or over with acute or convalescent COVID-19. Sample: peripheral blood. The CDR3 DNA is TGTGCCAGCTCACCACAGGTAGGAGGGGGCGGCGACGAGCAGTACTTC. Residues: CASSPQVGGGGDEQYF.